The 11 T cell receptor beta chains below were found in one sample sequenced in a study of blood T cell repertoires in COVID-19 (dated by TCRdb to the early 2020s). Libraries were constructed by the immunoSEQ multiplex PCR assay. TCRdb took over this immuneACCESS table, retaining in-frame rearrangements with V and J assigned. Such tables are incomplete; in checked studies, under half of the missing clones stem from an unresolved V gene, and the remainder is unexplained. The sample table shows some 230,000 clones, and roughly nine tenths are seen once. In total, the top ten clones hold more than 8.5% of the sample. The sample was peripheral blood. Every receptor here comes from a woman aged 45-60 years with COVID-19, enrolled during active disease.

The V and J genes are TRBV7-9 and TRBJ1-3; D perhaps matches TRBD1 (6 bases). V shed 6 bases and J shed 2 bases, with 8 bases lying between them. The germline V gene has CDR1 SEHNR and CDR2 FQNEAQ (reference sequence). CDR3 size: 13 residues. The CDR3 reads CASRTGAGNTIYF. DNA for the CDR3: TGTGCCAGCAGGACAGGCGCTGGAAACACCATATATTTT.

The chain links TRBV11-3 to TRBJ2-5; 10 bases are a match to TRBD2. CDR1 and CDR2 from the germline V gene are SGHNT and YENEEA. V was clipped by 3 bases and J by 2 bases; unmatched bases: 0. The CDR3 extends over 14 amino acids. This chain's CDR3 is CASSFSGGQETQYF. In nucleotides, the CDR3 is TGTGCCAGCAGCTTTAGCGGGGGGCAAGAGACCCAGTACTTC. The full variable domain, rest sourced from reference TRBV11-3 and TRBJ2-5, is EAGVVQSPRYKIIEKKQPVAFWCNPISGHNTLYWYLQNLGQGPELLIRYENEEAVDDSQLPKDRFSAERLKGVDSTLKIQPAELGDSAVYLCASSFSGGQETQYFGPGTRLLVL.

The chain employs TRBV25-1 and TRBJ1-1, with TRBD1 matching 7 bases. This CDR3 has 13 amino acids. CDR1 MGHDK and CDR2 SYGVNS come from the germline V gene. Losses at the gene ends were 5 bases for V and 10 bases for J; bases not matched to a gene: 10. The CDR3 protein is CASSSGQVLGAFF. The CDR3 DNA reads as TGTGCCAGCAGTTCCGGACAGGTCCTAGGAGCTTTCTTT.

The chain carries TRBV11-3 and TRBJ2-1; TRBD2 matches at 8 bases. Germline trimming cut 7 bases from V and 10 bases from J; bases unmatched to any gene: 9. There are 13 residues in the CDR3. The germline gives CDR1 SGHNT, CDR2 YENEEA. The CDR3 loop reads CASKRGPGEEQFF. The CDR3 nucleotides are TGTGCCAGCAAGCGGGGGCCGGGAGAGGAGCAGTTCTTC.

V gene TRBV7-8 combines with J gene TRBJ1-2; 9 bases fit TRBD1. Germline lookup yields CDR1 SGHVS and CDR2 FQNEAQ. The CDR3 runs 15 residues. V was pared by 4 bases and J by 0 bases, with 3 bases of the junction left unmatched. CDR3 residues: CASSSQGASNYGYTF. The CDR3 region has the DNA TGTGCCAGCAGCTCACAGGGGGCCTCTAACTATGGCTACACCTTC.

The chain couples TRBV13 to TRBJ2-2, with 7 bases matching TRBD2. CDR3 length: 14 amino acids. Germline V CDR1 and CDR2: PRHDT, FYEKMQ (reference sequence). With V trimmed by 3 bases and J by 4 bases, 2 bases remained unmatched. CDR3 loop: CASSFGGSTGELFF. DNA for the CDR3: TGTGCCAGCAGCTTCGGCGGGAGCACCGGGGAGCTGTTTTTT.

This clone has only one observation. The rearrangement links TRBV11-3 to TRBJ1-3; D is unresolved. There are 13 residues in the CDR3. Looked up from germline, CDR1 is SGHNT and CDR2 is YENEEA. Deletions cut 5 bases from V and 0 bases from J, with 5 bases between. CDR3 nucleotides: TGTGCCAGCAGCGGAGACTCTGGAAACACCATATATTTT. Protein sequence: CASSGDSGNTIYF.

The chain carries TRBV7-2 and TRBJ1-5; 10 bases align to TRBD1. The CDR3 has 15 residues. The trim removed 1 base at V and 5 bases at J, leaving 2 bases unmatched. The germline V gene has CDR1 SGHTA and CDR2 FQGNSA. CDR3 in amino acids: CASSLEGTGDQPQHF. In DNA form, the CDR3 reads TGTGCCAGCAGCTTAGAGGGGACAGGGGATCAGCCCCAGCATTTT.

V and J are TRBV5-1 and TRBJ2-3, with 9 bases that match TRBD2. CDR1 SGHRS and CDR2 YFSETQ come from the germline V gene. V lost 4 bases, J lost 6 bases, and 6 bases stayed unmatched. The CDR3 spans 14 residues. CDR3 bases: TGCGCCAGCAGCGCGGGACTAGCTTGGGATACGCAGTATTTT. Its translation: CASSAGLAWDTQYF.

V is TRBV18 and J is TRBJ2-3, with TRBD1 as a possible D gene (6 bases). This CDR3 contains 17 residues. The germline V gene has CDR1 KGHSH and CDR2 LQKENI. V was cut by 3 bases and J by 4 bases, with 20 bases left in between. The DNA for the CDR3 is TGTGCCAGCTCACCGTTGGGACCAGGGGTAGGGGCAGATACGCAGTATTTT. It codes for CASSPLGPGVGADTQYF.

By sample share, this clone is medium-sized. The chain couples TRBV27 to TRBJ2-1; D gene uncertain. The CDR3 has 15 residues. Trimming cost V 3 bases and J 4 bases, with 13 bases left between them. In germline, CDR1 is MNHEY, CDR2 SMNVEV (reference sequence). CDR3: CASSLVRSLYNEQFF. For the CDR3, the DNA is TGTGCCAGCAGTTTGGTCAGATCCCTTTACAATGAGCAGTTCTTC.